This section outlines one TCR beta chain sequence together with its context. The data are from a study of blood T cell repertoires in COVID-19. Across the study: Spain, Italy and the United States supplied samples that represented acute and convalescent COVID-19. T cells, B-cell-depleted T cells, or PBMCs supplied cDNA or gDNA.

V lost 9 bases, J lost 2 bases, and 7 bases stayed unmatched. Germline V gene sequence: CDR1 KGHDR, CDR2 SFDVKD. This CDR3 has 14 amino acids. The protocol was immunoSEQ multiplex PCR, while the TCRdb copy is restricted to in-frame clones and leaves out a portion. This sample has more than 250,000 clones, with around 87% found just once. Sequencing was carried out using peripheral blood. This clonotype was obtained from a man aged 50 to 59 with active or convalescent COVID-19. The V and J genes are TRBV24-1 and TRBJ2-7; TRBD1 matches 9 bases. In DNA form, the CDR3 reads TGTGCCACCGCGACGGGACAGGGAGCCTACGAGCAGTACTTC. It is translated as CATATGQGAYEQYF.